The 18 T cell receptor beta chains below come from one sample, sequenced in a study of response to subunit inactivated influenza vaccine. TCRdb redid the calling of the RT-PCR reads with MiXCR, one entry per CDR3 protein. The sample lists roughly 780,000 distinct CDR3 sequences; about a fifth were seen once. This sample comprised PBMCs from blood, obtained 4 to 6 days after vaccination. All receptors come from a man between 45 and 60 years old who received an inactivated influenza vaccine.

This clonotype was counted between two and nine times. The chain combines TRBV2 with TRBJ1-2; D is unclear. CDR1 is SNHLY, CDR2 FYNNEI, per germline. V lost 4 bases and J 5 bases, leaving 5 bases between the germline ends. CDR3 length equals 11 residues. CDR3 DNA sequence: TGTGCCAGCAGTGCAGGATATGGCTACACCTTC. This codes for CASSAGYGYTF. The variable domain in full, with the rest retrieved from reference TRBV2 and TRBJ1-2, is EPEVTQTPSHQVTQMGQEVILRCVPISNHLYFYWYRQILGQKVEFLVSFYNNEISEKSEIFDDQFSVERPDGSNFTLKIRSTKLEDSAMYFCASSAGYGYTFGSGTRLTVV.

This clonotype occurred a few times. This chain connects TRBV20-1 to TRBJ2-5; TRBD1 matches at 12 bases. V trimming: 5 bases; J trimming: 4 bases; junction bases outside the gene matches: 8. Germline CDR1 is DFQATT and CDR2 is SNEGSKA (reference sequence). The CDR3 loop spans 15 amino acids. This CDR3 is CSARLGTGGLETQYF. CDR3 coding DNA: TGCAGTGCTCGACTAGGGACAGGGGGCTTAGAGACCCAGTACTTC.

The rearrangement uses TRBV29-1 and TRBJ2-7, with TRBD1 identical over 12 bases. Germline V gives CDR1 SQVTM, CDR2 ANQGSEA. J lost 7 bases, V lost 3 bases, and 19 bases had no gene match. This CDR3 comprises 18 residues. The CDR3 region has the DNA TGCAGCGTTGAGACGCGCGACCGAACCGGGACAGGGGGCTTAGAGCAGTACTTC. Its protein product is CSVETRDRTGTGGLEQYF.

This clonotype was seen more than once but under ten times. The CDR3: CATSRPQGIYGYTF. The CDR3 DNA reads TGTGCCACCAGCAGACCGCAGGGGATCTATGGCTACACCTTC. The V call is TRBV15, the J call TRBJ1-2, with a weak D call TRBD1 (6 bases). CDR3 length: 14 residues. V was trimmed by 2 bases and J by 4 bases, leaving 11 bases between them. Looked up from germline, CDR1 is LNHNV and CDR2 is YYDKDF (reference sequence).

This clonotype was picked up a small number of times. This chain connects TRBV11-2 to TRBJ2-1, with D tentatively TRBD1 (6 bases). CDR1 SGHAT and CDR2 FQNNGV come from the germline V gene. V lost 2 bases and J lost 0, with 20 bases in between. This CDR3 contains 19 residues. The CDR3 DNA reads as TGTGCCAGCAGCTTAAAGGACAGCCTTAGATTTAGCTCCTACAATGAGCAGTTCTTC. This gives the protein CASSLKDSLRFSSYNEQFF. The whole variable domain, remainder taken from reference TRBV11-2 and TRBJ2-1, is EAGVAQSPRYKIIEKRQSVAFWCNPISGHATLYWYQQILGQGPKLLIQFQNNGVVDDSQLPKDRFSAERLKGVDSTLKIQPAKLEDSAVYLCASSLKDSLRFSSYNEQFFGPGTRLTVL.

This chain uses TRBV29-1 with TRBJ2-5; D unresolved. Trimming pared 3 bases from V and 5 bases from J, leaving 10 bases between. The CDR3 consists of 12 residues. Per germline, CDR1 SQVTM and CDR2 ANQGSEA. CDR3 region: CSVEEPRETQYF. The CDR3 DNA reads as TGCAGCGTTGAGGAACCCCGGGAGACCCAGTACTTC.

This clonotype was picked up one time. The DNA is left out, because the CDR3 cannot be placed on it with certainty; the CDR3 is given as TCRdb lists it. CDR3 amino acids: CSSSGLAGFDEQFF. The chain links TRBV20-1 to TRBJ2-1; TRBD2, as called in the table, went unchecked against the DNA. CDR1 is DFQATT, CDR2 SNEGSKA, per germline (reference sequence). The CDR3 has 14 amino acids, counting both end residues.

V is TRBV7-9 and J is TRBJ2-5, with D uncertain. CDR3 length equals 15 residues. From germline, CDR1 is SEHNR and CDR2 FQNEAQ (reference sequence). V shed 1 base and J shed 1 base, with 10 bases lying between them. The CDR3 sequence is CASSLELLGQETQYF. CDR3 nucleotide sequence: TGTGCCAGCAGCTTAGAGCTTTTGGGCCAAGAGACCCAGTACTTC.

Written as DNA, the CDR3 is TGCGCCAGCATAGCGACAGAAGGAGGAGATACGCAGTATTTT. Amino acid sequence: CASIATEGGDTQYF. V and J are TRBV5-1 and TRBJ2-3, with D tentatively TRBD1 or TRBD2 (5 bases each). The CDR3 extends over 14 amino acids. Trimming cost V 6 bases and J 5 bases, with 16 bases left between them. Per the germline V gene, CDR1 is SGHRS and CDR2 is YFSETQ.

The chain joins TRBV15 to TRBJ2-1; 10 bases are a match to TRBD2. The CDR3 covers 16 residues. Germline assignment: CDR1 LNHNV and CDR2 YYDKDF (reference sequence). V shed 0 bases, J shed 7 bases, and the junction held 6 bases outside the gene matches. CDR3 bases: TGTGCCACCAGCAGAGAAAGACTAGCGGGTAATAATGAGCAGTTCTTC. Its translation: CATSRERLAGNNEQFF.

This clonotype turned up a few times. V usage is TRBV12-3 or TRBV12-4 and J usage is TRBJ1-4; D not resolved. The CDR3 length is 13 residues. V shed 7 bases and J shed 7 bases, with 13 bases lying between them. CDR3 in DNA: TGTGCCAGCAACGACGGGCCGGGTGAAAAACTGTTTTTT. It yields the protein CASNDGPGEKLFF.

This chain uses TRBV4-1 with TRBJ2-7; 11 nucleotides align to TRBD1. V gave up 3 bases and J gave up 4 bases; unmatched junction bases: 5. Germline V CDR1 and CDR2: MGHRA, YSYEKL. This CDR3 spans 15 amino acids. CDR3 sequence (DNA): TGCGCCAGCAGCCAGGGACAGGGGGTCGGATACGAGCAGTACTTC. Translated, it gives CASSQGQGVGYEQYF.

The chain links TRBV10-3 to TRBJ2-4; 8 bases are shared with TRBD2. Germline CDR1 reads ENHRY; CDR2 reads SYGVKD. The V segment lost 3 bases and the J segment 1 base; nucleotides outside the gene matches: 2. This CDR3 comprises 15 residues. CDR3 DNA: TGTGCCATCAGTGATGGCGGGGGGGCCAAAAACATTCAGTACTTC. It encodes CAISDGGGAKNIQYF.

Ten or more counts support this clonotype. The CDR3 DNA is TGCAGTGCCCGCGGGGGGGGTACAGATACGCAGTATTTT. This codes for CSARGGGTDTQYF. J is TRBJ2-3 and V is TRBV20-1, with TRBD2 matching 9 bases. V was pared by 6 bases and J by 3 bases, with 4 bases of the junction left unmatched. The CDR3 is 13 residues long. Germline assignment: CDR1 DFQATT and CDR2 SNEGSKA (reference sequence).

This clonotype was seen a handful of times. The chain couples TRBV12-3 or TRBV12-4 to TRBJ1-4; no definite D call. The length of the CDR3 is 14 residues. Trimming took 3 bases from V and 7 from J, leaving 12 bases between them. The CDR3: CASSFGVLGEKLFF. The CDR3 DNA follows: TGTGCCAGCAGTTTCGGAGTCTTAGGTGAAAAACTGTTTTTT.

The chain couples TRBV4-2 to TRBJ2-7; no definite D call. The CDR3 is 14 amino acids. From germline, CDR1 is LGHNA and CDR2 YNFKEQ. V was shortened by 5 bases and J by 3 bases, with 14 bases between the two germline ends. The CDR3 region is CASSSVVNNYEQYF. The CDR3, as DNA: TGTGCCAGCAGCTCTGTGGTCAATAACTACGAGCAGTACTTC.

This chain links TRBV20-1 with TRBJ2-1; D uncertain. V gave up 3 bases and J gave up 1 base, with 10 bases separating them. The CDR3 length is 14 residues. The germline V gene has CDR1 DFQATT and CDR2 SNEGSKA (reference sequence). CDR3 DNA: TGCAGTGCTAGGGGTAGTAGGTCCTACAATGAGCAGTTCTTC. Its protein is CSARGSRSYNEQFF.

This clonotype has just a few counts. CDR3 protein: CSARSAGVDTQYF. Written as DNA, the CDR3 is TGCAGTGCTAGGTCCGCGGGAGTAGATACGCAGTATTTT. J is TRBJ2-3 and V is TRBV20-1; 7 positions match TRBD2. This CDR3 region has 13 residues. Unmatched junction bases numbered 5, after V lost 3 bases and J lost 5 bases. In germline, CDR1 is DFQATT, CDR2 SNEGSKA (reference sequence).